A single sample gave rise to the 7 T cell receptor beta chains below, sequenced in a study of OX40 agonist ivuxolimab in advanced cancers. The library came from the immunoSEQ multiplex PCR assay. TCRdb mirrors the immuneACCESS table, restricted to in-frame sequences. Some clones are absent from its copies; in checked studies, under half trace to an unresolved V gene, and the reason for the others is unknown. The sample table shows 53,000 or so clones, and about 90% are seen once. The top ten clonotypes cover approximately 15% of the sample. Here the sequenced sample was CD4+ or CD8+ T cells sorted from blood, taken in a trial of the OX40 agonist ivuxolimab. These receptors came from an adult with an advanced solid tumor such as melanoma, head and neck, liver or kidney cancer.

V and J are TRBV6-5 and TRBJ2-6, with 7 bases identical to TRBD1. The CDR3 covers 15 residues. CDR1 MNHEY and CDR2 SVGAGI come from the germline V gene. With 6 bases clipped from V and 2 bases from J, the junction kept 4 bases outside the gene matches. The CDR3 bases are TGTGCCAGCAGCTCAGGGGGAGCTGGGGCCAACGTCCTGACTTTC. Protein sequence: CASSSGGAGANVLTF.

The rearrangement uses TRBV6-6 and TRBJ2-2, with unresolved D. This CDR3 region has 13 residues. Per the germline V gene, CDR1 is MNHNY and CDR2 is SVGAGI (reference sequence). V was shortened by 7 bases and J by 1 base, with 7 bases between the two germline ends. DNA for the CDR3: TGTGCCAGCAAGGCAGGGAACACCGGGGAGCTGTTTTTT. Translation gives CASKAGNTGELFF.

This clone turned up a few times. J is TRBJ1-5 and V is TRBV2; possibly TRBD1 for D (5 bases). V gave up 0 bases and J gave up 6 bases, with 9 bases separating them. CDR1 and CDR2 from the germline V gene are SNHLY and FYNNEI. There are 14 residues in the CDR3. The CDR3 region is CASSEAKGVQPQHF. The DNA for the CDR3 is TGTGCCAGCAGTGAAGCTAAAGGGGTTCAGCCCCAGCATTTT.

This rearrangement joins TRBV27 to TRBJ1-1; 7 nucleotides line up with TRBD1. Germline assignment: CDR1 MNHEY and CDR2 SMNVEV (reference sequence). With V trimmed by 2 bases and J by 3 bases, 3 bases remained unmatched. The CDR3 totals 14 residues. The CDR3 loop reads CASSLDREDTEAFF. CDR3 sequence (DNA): TGTGCCAGCAGTTTAGACAGGGAGGACACTGAAGCTTTCTTT.

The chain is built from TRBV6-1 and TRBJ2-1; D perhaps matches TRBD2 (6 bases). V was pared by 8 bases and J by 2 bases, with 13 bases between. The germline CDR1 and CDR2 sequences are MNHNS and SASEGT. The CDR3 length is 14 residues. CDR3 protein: CASRERQTYNEQFF. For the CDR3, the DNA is TGTGCCAGCCGGGAGCGCCAGACCTACAATGAGCAGTTCTTC.

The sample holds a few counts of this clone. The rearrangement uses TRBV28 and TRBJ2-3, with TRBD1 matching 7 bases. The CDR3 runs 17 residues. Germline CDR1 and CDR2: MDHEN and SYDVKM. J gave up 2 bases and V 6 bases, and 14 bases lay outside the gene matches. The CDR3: CASRDQPGQRNTDTQYF. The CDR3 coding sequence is TGTGCCAGCAGGGACCAACCGGGACAGAGAAACACAGATACGCAGTATTTT. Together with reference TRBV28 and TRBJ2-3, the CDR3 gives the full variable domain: DVKVTQSSRYLVKRTGEKVFLECVQDMDHENMFWYRQDPGLGLRLIYFSYDVKMKEKGDIPEGYSVSREKKERFSLILESASTNQTSMYLCASRDQPGQRNTDTQYFGPGTRLTVL.

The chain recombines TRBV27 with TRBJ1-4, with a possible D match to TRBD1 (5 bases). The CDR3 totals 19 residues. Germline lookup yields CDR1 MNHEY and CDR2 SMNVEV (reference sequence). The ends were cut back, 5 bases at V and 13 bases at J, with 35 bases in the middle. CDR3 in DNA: TGTGCCAGCAGTCCCCGGGGCACGGGAGTCTTGGACACAAGGAGACGACTGTTTTTT. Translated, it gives CASSPRGTGVLDTRRRLFF. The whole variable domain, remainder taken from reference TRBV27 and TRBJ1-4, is EAQVTQNPRYLITVTGKKLTVTCSQNMNHEYMSWYRQDPGLGLRQIYYSMNVEVTDKGDVPEGYKVSRKEKRNFPLILESPSPNQTSLYFCASSPRGTGVLDTRRRLFFGSGTQLSVL.